This entry features one TCR beta chain sequence. This record comes from a study of blood T cell repertoires in COVID-19. Overall study context: The United States, Italy and Spain supplied acute and convalescent COVID-19 samples. In each case, the material was cDNA or gDNA derived from T cells, B-cell-depleted T cells, or PBMCs.

This CDR3 is 12 amino acids long. Germline V lookup: CDR1 SQVTM, CDR2 ANQGSEA. J gave up 8 bases and V 7 bases, and 6 bases lay outside the gene matches. In the source study's methods: Estimation of nucleated cell counts was performed using reference gene primer amplification. Profiled with immunoSEQ multiplex PCR; TCRdb holds only in-frame clones, not every one. From that table come the V and J calls and clone size; the DNA was used to work out D and trimming. The data contain 110,000 to 150,000 clones, more than 65% of them seen just once; the ten biggest clones take up 10% to 15%. The sample taken for sequencing was peripheral blood. V gene TRBV29-1 combines with J gene TRBJ2-1; 9 bases are shared with TRBD1. The TCR comes from a man aged 80 or over with acute or convalescent COVID-19. The DNA of the CDR3 is TGCAGCGGCTCGGACAGGGGCGATGAGCAGTTCTTC. Protein sequence: CSGSDRGDEQFF.